This TCR beta chain emerged from a study of identical twins. Regarding this clonotype: Its antigen remains unidentified.

Study-wide points: There were fewer insertions in abundant cord blood beta clonotypes, but memory repertoires showed no such pattern.

TCRdb recomputed calls from the 5' RACE reads with MiXCR, one row per CDR3 protein. The sample holds under 800,000 distinct CDR3 sequences, 21% seen once. V shed 10 bases, J shed 4 bases, and the junction held 11 bases outside the gene matches. Germline CDR1 MNHNS, CDR2 SASEGT. The CDR3 consists of 15 residues. The same sample was also studied in work on T cells expressing NK-cell markers. That study adds: The study left the HCMV specificity of expanded NKG2C+ T cell clones unresolved.

The clonotype comes from a woman aged 18-30 years in good health. The sequenced sample was PBMCs. The V and J genes are TRBV6-1 and TRBJ2-3, with TRBD1 identical over 10 bases. CDR3 region: CANHPDRGRADTQYF. CDR3 coding DNA: TGTGCCAACCACCCTGACAGGGGGCGGGCAGATACGCAGTATTTT.